These T cell receptor beta chains were read from a single sample in a study of blood T cell repertoires in COVID-19. The table came from immunoSEQ multiplex PCR; TCRdb's copy has only in-frame clones and leaves some out. This table holds about 27,000 clones, roughly 90% found once. The sequenced sample was peripheral blood. Receptor source: a human donor in a cohort sampled during active COVID-19. CDR3s include the opening cysteine and the closing phenylalanine or tryptophan. The D gene is left open where the match is weak. Clone size is shown for a subset of rows, as once, few, many or a class of expanded clone.

j_call clone_size d_call v_call cdr3_aa cdr3_nt
TRBJ1-2 NA NA TRBV4-1 CASSQEPPRAGRYTF TGCGCCAGCAGCCAAGAACCCCCCCGCGCCGGTCGCTACACCTTC
TRBJ1-2 NA TRBD1 TRBV13 CASSLGDRGKFYGYTF TGTGCCAGCAGCTTAGGGGACAGGGGAAAGTTCTATGGCTACACCTTC
TRBJ1-2 NA NA TRBV3-1/TRBV3-2 CASSRQRVNYGYTF TGTGCCAGCAGCCGACAGCGAGTTAACTATGGCTACACCTTC
TRBJ2-7 NA NA TRBV18 CASSSGVYEQYF TGTGCCAGCTCCTCAGGGGTTTACGAGCAGTACTTC
TRBJ1-1 NA NA TRBV12-3/TRBV12-4 CASILAGSTEAFF TGTGCCAGTATCCTGGCGGGCTCCACTGAAGCTTTCTTT
TRBJ1-3 NA NA TRBV19 CAVGTEPYSGNTIYF TGTGCCGTGGGGACTGAACCTTACTCTGGAAACACCATATATTTT
TRBJ2-2 NA NA TRBV6-5 CASSYQHRARGELFF TGTGCCAGCAGTTACCAGCACAGGGCCCGTGGGGAGCTGTTTTTT
TRBJ2-5 NA TRBD2 TRBV4-1 CASRGGSQETQYF TGCGCCAGCAGGGGGGGGTCCCAAGAGACCCAGTACTTC
TRBJ2-7 NA NA TRBV10-3 CAIGAGAPEQYF TGTGCCATCGGGGCAGGGGCGCCCGAGCAGTACTTC
TRBJ1-6 NA NA TRBV10-1 CASSDSRHSPLHF TGCGCCAGCAGTGACTCTAGGCATTCACCCCTCCACTTT
TRBJ2-1 NA NA TRBV5-1 CASSRDPHGDEQFF TGCGCCAGCAGCCGGGATCCCCATGGGGATGAGCAGTTCTTC
TRBJ1-6 NA TRBD1 TRBV19 CASRTPGQGRDSPLHF TGTGCCAGTAGAACCCCGGGACAGGGAAGGGATTCACCCCTCCACTTT
TRBJ1-2 NA NA TRBV5-1 CASSLEGREAYGYTF TGCGCCAGCAGCTTGGAAGGCAGGGAGGCCTATGGCTACACCTTC
TRBJ1-6 NA NA TRBV3-1/TRBV3-2 CASSQVENSPLHF TGTGCCAGCAGCCAAGTTGAGAATTCACCCCTCCACTTT
TRBJ1-1 few NA TRBV9 CASSTTGLTEAFF TGTGCCAGCAGCACAACAGGATTAACTGAAGCTTTCTTT
TRBJ2-3 NA TRBD2 TRBV5-1 CASSPRTSADTQYF TGCGCCAGCAGCCCCAGGACTAGTGCAGATACGCAGTATTTT
TRBJ2-2 NA TRBD2 TRBV28 CASSRGDSTWAGELFF TGTGCCAGCAGCCGGGGGGACTCCACATGGGCCGGGGAGCTGTTTTTT
TRBJ2-3 NA TRBD1 TRBV5-1 CASSWGQVVTDTQYF TGCGCCAGCAGCTGGGGACAGGTTGTCACAGATACGCAGTATTTT
TRBJ2-5 NA NA TRBV18 CASSPPQGKETQYF TGTGCCAGCTCACCCCCCCAGGGAAAAGAGACCCAGTACTTC
TRBJ1-1 NA NA TRBV7-9 CASSSVREALRAFF TGTGCCAGCAGCTCCGTCCGGGAGGCACTTAGGGCTTTCTTT
TRBJ1-1 NA NA TRBV7-2 CASSSLTVANTEAFF TGTGCCAGCAGCTCACTGACAGTCGCGAACACTGAAGCTTTCTTT
TRBJ2-1 once TRBD2 TRBV5-4 CASYLAGGVNEQFF TGTGCCAGCTATCTGGCGGGGGGCGTAAATGAGCAGTTCTTC
TRBJ1-4 NA NA TRBV7-2 CASSLGLIEKLFF TGTGCCAGCAGCTTAGGGCTTATCGAAAAACTGTTTTTT
TRBJ1-5 NA NA TRBV5-1 CASSYGPGTEPQHF TGCGCCAGCAGCTATGGTCCAGGGACTGAGCCCCAGCATTTT
TRBJ2-3 NA TRBD2 TRBV4-1 CASSLQPSGAGDTQYF TGCGCCAGCAGCCTCCAACCTAGCGGGGCCGGAGATACGCAGTATTTT
TRBJ2-5 NA NA TRBV12-5 CASGLVRYGPGERETQYF TGTGCTAGTGGTTTGGTACGCTACGGCCCGGGGGAGAGGGAGACCCAGTACTTC
TRBJ2-5 NA TRBD1 TRBV4-1 CASSQEQGRQITLGTQYF TGCGCCAGCAGCCAAGAACAGGGGAGACAGATAACCTTAGGGACCCAGTACTTC
TRBJ1-4 NA NA TRBV28 CASSLTAQKGKLFF TGTGCCAGCAGTCTGACAGCCCAAAAGGGAAAACTGTTTTTT
TRBJ2-7 NA TRBD2 TRBV5-1 CASSPSGGAYEQYF TGCGCCAGCAGCCCGAGCGGGGGGGCCTACGAGCAGTACTTC
TRBJ1-6 NA NA TRBV4-1 CASSQVQARLNSPLHF TGCGCCAGCAGCCAAGTTCAAGCGCGGCTAAATTCACCCCTCCACTTT